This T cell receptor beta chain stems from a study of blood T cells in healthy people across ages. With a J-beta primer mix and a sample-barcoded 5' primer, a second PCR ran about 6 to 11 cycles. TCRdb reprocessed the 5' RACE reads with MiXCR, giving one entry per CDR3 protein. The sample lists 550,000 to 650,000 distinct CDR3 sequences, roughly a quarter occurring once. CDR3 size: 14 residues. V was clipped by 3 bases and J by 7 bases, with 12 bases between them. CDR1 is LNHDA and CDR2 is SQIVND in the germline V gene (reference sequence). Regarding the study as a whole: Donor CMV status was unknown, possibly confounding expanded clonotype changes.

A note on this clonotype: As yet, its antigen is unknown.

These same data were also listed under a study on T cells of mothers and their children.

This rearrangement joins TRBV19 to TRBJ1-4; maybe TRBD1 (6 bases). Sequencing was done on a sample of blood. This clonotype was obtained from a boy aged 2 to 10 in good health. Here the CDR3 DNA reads TGTGCCAGTAGTATCAGGGGCACGATTGAAAAACTGTTTTTT. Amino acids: CASSIRGTIEKLFF.